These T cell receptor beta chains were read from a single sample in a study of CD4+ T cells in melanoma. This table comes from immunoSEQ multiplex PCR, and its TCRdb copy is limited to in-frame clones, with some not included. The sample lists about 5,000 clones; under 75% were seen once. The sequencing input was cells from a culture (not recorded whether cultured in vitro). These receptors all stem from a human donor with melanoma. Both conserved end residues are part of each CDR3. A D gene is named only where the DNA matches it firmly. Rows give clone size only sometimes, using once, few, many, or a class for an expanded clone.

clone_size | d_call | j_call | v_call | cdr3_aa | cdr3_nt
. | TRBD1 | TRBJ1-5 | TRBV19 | CASSWTGLDGNQPQHF | TGTGCCAGTAGCTGGACAGGGCTTGACGGCAATCAGCCCCAGCATTTT
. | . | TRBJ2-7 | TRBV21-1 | CASSKRCGGPDEQYF | TGTGCCAGCAGCAAACGCTGCGGGGGGCCGGACGAGCAGTACTTC
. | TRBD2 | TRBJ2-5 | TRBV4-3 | CASSQVGRSGGACRKETQYF | TGCGCCAGCAGCCAAGTTGGGAGGAGCGGGGGGGCCTGTCGGAAAGAGACCCAGTACTTC
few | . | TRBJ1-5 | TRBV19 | CASSGHNQPQHF | TGTGCCAGTAGTGGGCACAATCAGCCCCAGCATTTT
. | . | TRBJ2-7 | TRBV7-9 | CASSHPRETYEQYF | TGTGCCAGCAGCCATCCTCGGGAGACCTACGAGCAGTACTTC
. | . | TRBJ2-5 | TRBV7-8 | CASSDGGETQYF | TGTGCCAGCAGCGACGGGGGCGAGACCCAGTACTTC
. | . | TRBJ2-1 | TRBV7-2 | CASSLGGDIRYNEQFF | TGTGCCAGCAGCTTAGGGGGGGACATCCGTTACAATGAGCAGTTCTTC
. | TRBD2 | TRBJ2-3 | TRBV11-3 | CASSLSGTSGDTQYF | TGTGCCAGCAGCTTATCCGGGACTAGTGGAGATACGCAGTATTTT
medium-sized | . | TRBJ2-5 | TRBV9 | CASSVTNRQETQYF | TGTGCCAGCAGCGTTACCAACCGACAAGAGACCCAGTACTTC
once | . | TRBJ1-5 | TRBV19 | CASTRGAAQPQHF | TGTGCCAGTACCCGAGGAGCGGCTCAGCCCCAGCATTTT
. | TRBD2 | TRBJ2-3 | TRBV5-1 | CASSLALTSGGAADTQYF | TGCGCCAGCAGCTTGGCCTTAACAAGCGGGGGGGCGGCAGATACGCAGTATTTT
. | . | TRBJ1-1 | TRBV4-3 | CASSQDGLNTEAFF | TGCGCCAGCAGCCAAGACGGTCTGAACACTGAAGCTTTCTTT
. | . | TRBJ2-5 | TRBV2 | CASRQQETQYF | TGTGCCAGCAGACAGCAAGAGACCCAGTACTTC
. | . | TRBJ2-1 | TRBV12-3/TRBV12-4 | CASSRTGMIGFF | TGTGCCAGCAGTCGAACAGGGATGATAGGGTTCTTC
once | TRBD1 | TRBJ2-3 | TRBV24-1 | CATSDSSPGQGVIDTQYF | TGTGCCACCAGTGATTCCAGCCCGGGACAGGGGGTTATAGATACGCAGTATTTT
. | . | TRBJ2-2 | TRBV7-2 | CASSLISGELFF | TGTGCCAGCAGCTTAATCTCAGGGGAGCTGTTTTTT
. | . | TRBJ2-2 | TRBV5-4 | CATFDSNTGELFF | TGTGCCACCTTCGACAGTAACACCGGGGAGCTGTTTTTT
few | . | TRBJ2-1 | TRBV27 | CASSTYNEQFF | TGTGCCAGCAGTACCTACAATGAGCAGTTCTTC
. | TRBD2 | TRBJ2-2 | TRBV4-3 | CASSQEVAGGFTGELFF | TGCGCCAGCAGCCAAGAAGTAGCGGGGGGGTTCACCGGGGAGCTGTTTTTT
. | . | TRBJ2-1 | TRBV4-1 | CASSQDQGGDNEQFF | TGCGCCAGCAGCCAAGACCAGGGGGGGGACAATGAGCAGTTCTTC